This T cell receptor (beta chain) was observed in a study of T cell clonotyping in hematopoietic cell transplantation. Study observations and caveats: No sorting was done, leaving CD4 and CD8 contributions mixed.

V shed 0 bases and J shed 4 bases, with 16 bases lying between them. The CDR3 consists of 16 residues. Germline V gene data show CDR1 as MGHRA and CDR2 as YSYEKL. As regards this clone: No antigen is known for it.

TCRdb's copy holds only in-frame clones and misses some; the assay was immunoSEQ multiplex PCR. The sample has 14,000 or so clones, just over 95% seen once. This clonotype originated in a female patient aged 45-65 years who had an allogeneic stem cell transplant from an unrelated donor, so T cells may come from the graft donor. Some clones in this sample may be carry-over from other donors' samples. This chain links TRBV4-1 with TRBJ2-7; D possibly corresponds to TRBD2 (6 bases). The specimen comprised peripheral blood mononuclear cells, sampled 30 days after allogeneic stem cell transplant. The CDR3 nucleotides are TGCGCCAGCAGCCAAGATGAGCGGGTGAAAGAATACGAGCAGTACTTC. Its translation is CASSQDERVKEYEQYF.